The subject of this entry is one TCR beta chain. The antigen remains undetermined. Template switching, a step in the protocol, added a universal primer site, and cDNA carried unique molecular identifiers. TCRdb redid the calling of the 5' RACE reads with MiXCR, one entry per CDR3 protein. Among approximately 600,000 distinct CDR3 sequences listed, roughly 9.5% were seen once. This CDR3 comprises 19 residues. V was pared by 0 bases and J by 0 bases, with 15 bases between. The germline V gene has CDR1 LGHDT and CDR2 YNNKEL (reference sequence). This entry is derived from a study of identical twins. Study results and caveats: There was more out-of-frame TCR alpha sharing in monozygotic twins than models estimated. Zero-insertion analyses were open to partial confounding by invariant MAIT and iNKT cells.

These same data were also listed under a study on yellow fever vaccine responses in identical twins.

The receptor's source is a woman aged 18-30 years in good health. The sample taken for sequencing was PBMCs. The rearrangement links TRBV3-1 to TRBJ2-6; the D call may be TRBD1 or TRBD2 (5 bases each). The CDR3: CASSQEWGSAISGANVLTF. The CDR3 bases are TGTGCCAGCAGCCAAGAATGGGGGAGTGCGATCTCTGGGGCCAACGTCCTGACTTTC.